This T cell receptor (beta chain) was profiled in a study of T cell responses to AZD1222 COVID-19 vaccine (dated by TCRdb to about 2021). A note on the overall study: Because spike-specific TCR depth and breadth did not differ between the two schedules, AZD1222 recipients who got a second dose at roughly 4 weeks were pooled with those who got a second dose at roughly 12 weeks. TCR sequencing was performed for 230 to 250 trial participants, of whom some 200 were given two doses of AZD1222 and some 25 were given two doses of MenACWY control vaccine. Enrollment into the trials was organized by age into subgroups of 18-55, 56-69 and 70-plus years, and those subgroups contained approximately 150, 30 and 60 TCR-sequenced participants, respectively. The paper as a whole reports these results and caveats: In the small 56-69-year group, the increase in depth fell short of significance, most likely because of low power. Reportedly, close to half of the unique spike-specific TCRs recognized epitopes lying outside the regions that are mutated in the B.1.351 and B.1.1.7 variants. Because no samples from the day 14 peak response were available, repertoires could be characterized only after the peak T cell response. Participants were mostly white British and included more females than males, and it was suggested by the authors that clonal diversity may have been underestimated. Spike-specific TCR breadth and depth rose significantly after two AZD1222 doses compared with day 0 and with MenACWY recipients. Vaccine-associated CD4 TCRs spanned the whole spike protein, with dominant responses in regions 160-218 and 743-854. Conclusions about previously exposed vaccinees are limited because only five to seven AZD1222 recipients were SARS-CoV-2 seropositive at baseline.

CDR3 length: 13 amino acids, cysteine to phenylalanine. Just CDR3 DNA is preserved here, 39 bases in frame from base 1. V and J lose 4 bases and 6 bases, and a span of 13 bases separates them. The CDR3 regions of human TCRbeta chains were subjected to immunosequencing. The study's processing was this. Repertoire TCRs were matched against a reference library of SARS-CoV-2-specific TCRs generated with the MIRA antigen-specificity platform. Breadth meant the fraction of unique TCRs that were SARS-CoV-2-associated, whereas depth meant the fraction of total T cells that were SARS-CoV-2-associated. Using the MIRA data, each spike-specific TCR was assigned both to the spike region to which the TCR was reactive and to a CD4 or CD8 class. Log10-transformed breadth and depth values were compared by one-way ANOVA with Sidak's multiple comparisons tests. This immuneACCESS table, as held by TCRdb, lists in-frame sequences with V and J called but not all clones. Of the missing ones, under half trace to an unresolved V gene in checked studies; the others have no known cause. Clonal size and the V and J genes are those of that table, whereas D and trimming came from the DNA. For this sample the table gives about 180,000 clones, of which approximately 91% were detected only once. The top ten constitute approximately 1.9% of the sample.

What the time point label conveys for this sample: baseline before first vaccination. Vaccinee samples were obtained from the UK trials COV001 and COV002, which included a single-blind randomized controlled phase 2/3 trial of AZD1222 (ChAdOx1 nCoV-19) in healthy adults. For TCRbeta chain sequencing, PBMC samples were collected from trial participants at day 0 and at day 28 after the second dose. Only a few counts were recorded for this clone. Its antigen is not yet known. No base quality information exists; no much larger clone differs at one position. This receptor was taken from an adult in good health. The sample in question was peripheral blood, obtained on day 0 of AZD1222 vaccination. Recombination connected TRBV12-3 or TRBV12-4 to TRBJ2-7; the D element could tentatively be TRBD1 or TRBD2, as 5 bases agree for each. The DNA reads TGTGCCAGCAGTTATGGGGGTAGTCGCGAGCAGTACTTC. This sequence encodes CASSYGGSREQYF.